This is a list of T cell receptor beta chains from one sample in a study of T cell repertoires in cytomegalovirus infection. TCRdb recomputed calls from the reads with MiXCR, one row per CDR3 protein. The sample contains about 830,000 distinct CDR3 sequences, around a third of which appear only once. No cognate antigen is known for these TCRs. The specimen comprised cultured CD8+ T cells from PBMCs, sampled from culture after CMV antigen stimulation. These receptors were obtained from a human donor in good health (CMV status not recorded). Some clones in this sample may be carry-over from other donors' samples. The CDR3 runs from the conserved cysteine through the conserved F or W. Fields, in order: J gene, D gene, clone size, V gene, CDR3 protein, CDR3 DNA. The D gene is left open where the match is weak. Rows may omit the clone size; those that give it use once, few, many or a size class.

j_call: TRBJ1-2; d_call: TRBD1; clone_size: few; v_call: TRBV4-1; cdr3_aa: CASSQAGTDYGYTF; cdr3_nt: TGCGCCAGCAGCCAAGCCGGGACAGATTATGGCTACACCTTC
j_call: TRBJ2-3; d_call: NA; clone_size: many; v_call: TRBV7-6; cdr3_aa: CASSLGSGTDTQYF; cdr3_nt: TGTGCTAGCAGCCTAGGCTCGGGCACAGATACGCAGTATTTT
j_call: TRBJ2-7; d_call: TRBD2; clone_size: NA; v_call: TRBV6-1; cdr3_aa: CASSGGREGFYEQYF; cdr3_nt: TGTGCCAGCAGTGGAGGCAGGGAGGGCTTCTACGAGCAGTACTTC
j_call: TRBJ1-1; d_call: NA; clone_size: NA; v_call: TRBV2; cdr3_aa: CASNQELNTEALF; cdr3_nt: TGTGCCAGCAACCAGGAGTTGAACACTGAAGCTTTGTTT
j_call: TRBJ1-1; d_call: NA; clone_size: NA; v_call: TRBV6-2/TRBV6-3; cdr3_aa: CASSYLLDTEAFF; cdr3_nt: TGTGCCAGCAGTTACTTGCTGGACACTGAAGCTTTCTTT
j_call: TRBJ1-2; d_call: NA; clone_size: few; v_call: TRBV27; cdr3_aa: CASSQGRANYGYTF; cdr3_nt: TGTGCCAGCAGCCAGGGCAGAGCTAACTATGGCTACACCTTC
j_call: TRBJ1-4; d_call: NA; clone_size: NA; v_call: TRBV20-1; cdr3_aa: CSAGPAGGEKLFF; cdr3_nt: TGCAGTGCTGGCCCCGCGGGGGGGGAAAAACTGTTTTTT
j_call: TRBJ2-4; d_call: NA; clone_size: few; v_call: TRBV10-3; cdr3_aa: CAISESAGSQNIQYF; cdr3_nt: TGTGCCATCAGTGAGTCGGCCGGCTCACAGAACATTCAGTACTTC
j_call: TRBJ1-2; d_call: NA; clone_size: NA; v_call: TRBV7-9; cdr3_aa: CASSLGWAGDRYGYTF; cdr3_nt: TGTGCCAGCAGCTTAGGGTGGGCAGGAGACCGCTATGGCTACACCTTC
j_call: TRBJ1-5; d_call: TRBD1; clone_size: NA; v_call: TRBV19; cdr3_aa: CASKGSTGTNQPQHF; cdr3_nt: TGTGCCAGTAAAGGATCGACAGGGACGAATCAGCCCCAGCATTTT
j_call: TRBJ1-2; d_call: NA; clone_size: few; v_call: TRBV20-1; cdr3_aa: CSASGRARNYGYTF; cdr3_nt: TGCAGTGCTAGTGGTAGGGCTCGGAACTATGGCTACACCTTC
j_call: TRBJ1-6; d_call: NA; clone_size: NA; v_call: TRBV25-1; cdr3_aa: CASSESTGGNSPLHF; cdr3_nt: TGTGCCAGCAGTGAATCTACAGGAGGTAATTCACCCCTCCACTTT
j_call: TRBJ2-3; d_call: NA; clone_size: few; v_call: TRBV6-5; cdr3_aa: CASSYYRGGVTDTQYF; cdr3_nt: TGTGCCAGCAGTTACTACAGGGGGGGGGTCACAGATACGCAGTATTTT
j_call: TRBJ2-5; d_call: TRBD2; clone_size: once; v_call: TRBV10-3; cdr3_aa: CVISDGAGGTQETQYF; cdr3_nt: TGTGTCATCAGTGACGGAGCGGGGGGGACCCAAGAGACCCAGTACTTC
j_call: TRBJ1-5; d_call: NA; clone_size: few; v_call: TRBV28; cdr3_aa: CASSPLQGSNQPQHF; cdr3_nt: TGTGCCAGCAGCCCTTTACAGGGTAGCAATCAGCCCCAGCATTTT
j_call: TRBJ1-1; d_call: NA; clone_size: NA; v_call: TRBV27; cdr3_aa: CASSSPGHSEAFF; cdr3_nt: TGTGCCAGCAGTTCCCCGGGACACTCTGAAGCTTTCTTT
j_call: TRBJ1-2; d_call: NA; clone_size: NA; v_call: TRBV28; cdr3_aa: CASSPLVEPDGYTF; cdr3_nt: TGTGCCAGCAGCCCCCTCGTGGAGCCAGATGGCTACACCTTC
j_call: TRBJ1-2; d_call: NA; clone_size: NA; v_call: TRBV4-1; cdr3_aa: CASSQGGRADGYTF; cdr3_nt: TGCGCCAGCAGCCAAGGGGGCAGGGCGGATGGCTACACCTTC
j_call: TRBJ1-6; d_call: NA; clone_size: many; v_call: TRBV7-2; cdr3_aa: CASRPRSSSYNSPLHF; cdr3_nt: TGTGCCAGCAGACCCAGGTCCAGCTCCTATAATTCACCCCTCCACTTT
j_call: TRBJ2-2; d_call: TRBD2; clone_size: NA; v_call: TRBV5-1; cdr3_aa: CASAGGTNTGELFF; cdr3_nt: TGCGCCAGCGCGGGGGGCACGAACACCGGGGAGCTGTTTTTT
j_call: TRBJ2-1; d_call: TRBD2; clone_size: NA; v_call: TRBV6-6; cdr3_aa: CASSYLEGGLAGYNEQFF; cdr3_nt: TGTGCCAGCAGTTACCTGGAGGGCGGACTAGCGGGGTACAATGAGCAGTTCTTC
j_call: TRBJ2-3; d_call: NA; clone_size: NA; v_call: TRBV24-1; cdr3_aa: CATSDGGRTDTQYF; cdr3_nt: TGTGCCACCAGTGACGGAGGGAGGACAGATACGCAGTATTTT
j_call: TRBJ2-5; d_call: NA; clone_size: many; v_call: TRBV7-9; cdr3_aa: CASSLAGGPIRRETQYF; cdr3_nt: TGTGCCAGCAGCTTAGCTGGGGGACCGATCAGGAGAGAGACCCAGTACTTC
j_call: TRBJ1-1; d_call: NA; clone_size: NA; v_call: TRBV4-1; cdr3_aa: CASSQVPNTEAFF; cdr3_nt: TGCGCCAGCAGCCAAGTTCCGAACACTGAAGCTTTCTTT
j_call: TRBJ2-3; d_call: TRBD2; clone_size: NA; v_call: TRBV6-2/TRBV6-3; cdr3_aa: CASRDGLADTQYF; cdr3_nt: TGTGCCAGCAGAGATGGACTAGCTGATACGCAGTATTTT
j_call: TRBJ2-1; d_call: NA; clone_size: NA; v_call: TRBV11-2; cdr3_aa: CASSLVPYSPATYNEQFF; cdr3_nt: TGTGCCAGCAGCTTAGTCCCCTACAGCCCCGCCACCTACAATGAGCAGTTCTTC
j_call: TRBJ1-6; d_call: TRBD1; clone_size: NA; v_call: TRBV6-8; cdr3_aa: CASSYGQGDLALHF; cdr3_nt: TGTGCCAGCAGTTACGGACAGGGGGATCTTGCCCTCCACTTT
j_call: TRBJ1-2; d_call: TRBD1; clone_size: many; v_call: TRBV6-1; cdr3_aa: CASSEGLDRNYGYTF; cdr3_nt: TGTGCCAGCAGTGAAGGACTGGACAGGAACTATGGCTACACCTTC
j_call: TRBJ1-5; d_call: NA; clone_size: once; v_call: TRBV19; cdr3_aa: CASSIAGTNQPQHF; cdr3_nt: TGTGCCAGTAGTATAGCCGGGACCAATCAGCCCCAGCATTTT
j_call: TRBJ1-2; d_call: NA; clone_size: NA; v_call: TRBV6-5; cdr3_aa: CASWRAGATNYGYTF; cdr3_nt: TGTGCCAGTTGGAGGGCAGGAGCGACTAACTATGGCTACACCTTC
j_call: TRBJ1-2; d_call: NA; clone_size: NA; v_call: TRBV7-6; cdr3_aa: CASSLAGAGRWYGYTF; cdr3_nt: TGTGCCAGCAGCTTAGCGGGGGCAGGGCGATGGTATGGCTACACCTTC
j_call: TRBJ2-2; d_call: TRBD1; clone_size: NA; v_call: TRBV5-8; cdr3_aa: CASSLADRGLFGELFF; cdr3_nt: TGTGCCAGCAGCTTGGCCGACAGGGGTCTATTCGGGGAGCTGTTTTTT
j_call: TRBJ2-7; d_call: NA; clone_size: many; v_call: TRBV7-6; cdr3_aa: CASSLGIGQIYEQYF; cdr3_nt: TGTGCCAGCAGCTTAGGGATCGGACAGATTTACGAGCAGTACTTC
j_call: TRBJ1-2; d_call: TRBD1; clone_size: NA; v_call: TRBV10-2; cdr3_aa: CASSESKGAHYGYTF; cdr3_nt: TGCGCCAGCAGTGAGTCGAAGGGGGCACACTATGGCTACACCTTC
j_call: TRBJ2-3; d_call: NA; clone_size: NA; v_call: TRBV7-9; cdr3_aa: CASSPSRGFTDTQYF; cdr3_nt: TGTGCCAGCAGCCCCTCGAGGGGCTTCACAGATACGCAGTATTTT
j_call: TRBJ2-5; d_call: TRBD2; clone_size: many; v_call: TRBV4-2; cdr3_aa: CASSQDFGGQETQYF; cdr3_nt: TGTGCCAGCAGCCAAGATTTCGGGGGGCAAGAGACCCAGTACTTC
j_call: TRBJ2-1; d_call: NA; clone_size: NA; v_call: TRBV15; cdr3_aa: CATSRVTGNEQFF; cdr3_nt: TGTGCCACCAGCAGAGTAACGGGGAATGAGCAGTTCTTC
j_call: TRBJ1-2; d_call: NA; clone_size: NA; v_call: TRBV19; cdr3_aa: CATETVSYGYTF; cdr3_nt: TGTGCCACTGAGACAGTGAGCTATGGCTACACCTTC
j_call: TRBJ1-2; d_call: NA; clone_size: few; v_call: TRBV7-8; cdr3_aa: CASSLVVGGHYGYTF; cdr3_nt: TGTGCCAGCAGCTTAGTCGTGGGGGGCCACTATGGCTACACCTTC
j_call: TRBJ1-2; d_call: TRBD1; clone_size: NA; v_call: TRBV20-1; cdr3_aa: CSAREGTGAWPYGYTF; cdr3_nt: TGCAGTGCTAGAGAGGGGACAGGGGCTTGGCCCTATGGCTACACCTTC
j_call: TRBJ2-1; d_call: TRBD1; clone_size: many; v_call: TRBV7-2; cdr3_aa: CASSSTDRVNEQFF; cdr3_nt: TGTGCCAGCAGCTCAACGGACAGGGTCAATGAGCAGTTCTTC
j_call: TRBJ2-2; d_call: NA; clone_size: many; v_call: TRBV7-2; cdr3_aa: CASSFLGELFF; cdr3_nt: TGTGCCAGCAGCTTCCTGGGGGAGCTGTTTTTT
j_call: TRBJ2-5; d_call: TRBD2; clone_size: NA; v_call: TRBV4-1; cdr3_aa: CASSHLLAGGLETQYF; cdr3_nt: TGCGCCAGCAGCCACCTTCTAGCGGGGGGGCTGGAGACCCAGTACTTC
j_call: TRBJ1-2; d_call: NA; clone_size: NA; v_call: TRBV12-3/TRBV12-4; cdr3_aa: CASSFWGADYGYTF; cdr3_nt: TGTGCCAGCAGTTTCTGGGGGGCTGACTATGGCTACACCTTC
j_call: TRBJ2-2; d_call: TRBD1; clone_size: few; v_call: TRBV10-3; cdr3_aa: CAISTGSAGELFF; cdr3_nt: TGTGCCATATCGACAGGGTCCGCCGGGGAGCTGTTTTTT
j_call: TRBJ1-2; d_call: NA; clone_size: NA; v_call: TRBV6-7; cdr3_aa: CASSYFNYGYTF; cdr3_nt: TGTGCCAGCAGTTACTTTAACTATGGCTACACCTTC
j_call: TRBJ1-4; d_call: NA; clone_size: few; v_call: TRBV7-2; cdr3_aa: CASTPGSEKLFF; cdr3_nt: TGTGCCAGCACCCCGGGGAGTGAAAAACTGTTTTTT
j_call: TRBJ1-5; d_call: TRBD1; clone_size: NA; v_call: TRBV12-3/TRBV12-4; cdr3_aa: CASSRRTGRSNQPQHF; cdr3_nt: TGTGCCAGCAGCCGGAGGACAGGGCGTAGCAATCAGCCCCAGCATTTT
j_call: TRBJ1-1; d_call: NA; clone_size: NA; v_call: TRBV27; cdr3_aa: CASSLNQDIHTEAFF; cdr3_nt: TGTGCCAGCAGTTTAAACCAGGACATCCACACTGAAGCTTTCTTT
j_call: TRBJ1-1; d_call: TRBD1; clone_size: NA; v_call: TRBV7-7; cdr3_aa: CASSSYRGTEAFF; cdr3_nt: TGTGCTAGCAGCTCTTACAGGGGTACTGAAGCTTTCTTT
j_call: TRBJ2-3; d_call: TRBD1; clone_size: few; v_call: TRBV7-3; cdr3_aa: CASSWTGGIADTQYF; cdr3_nt: TGTGCCAGCAGCTGGACAGGGGGCATAGCAGATACGCAGTATTTT
j_call: TRBJ2-2; d_call: NA; clone_size: few; v_call: TRBV28; cdr3_aa: CASFGNLPPNTGELFF; cdr3_nt: TGTGCCAGCTTCGGGAACTTACCACCCAACACCGGGGAGCTGTTTTTT
j_call: TRBJ1-2; d_call: NA; clone_size: NA; v_call: TRBV4-1; cdr3_aa: CASSQGPEKFDYTF; cdr3_nt: TGCGCCAGCAGCCAAGGACCCGAGAAGTTCGACTACACCTTC
j_call: TRBJ2-3; d_call: NA; clone_size: many; v_call: TRBV7-6; cdr3_aa: CASSDSMGTDTQYF; cdr3_nt: TGTGCCAGCAGCGATAGCATGGGCACAGATACGCAGTATTTT
j_call: TRBJ2-3; d_call: NA; clone_size: few; v_call: TRBV9; cdr3_aa: CASSLNRGWTDTQYF; cdr3_nt: TGTGCCAGCAGCCTTAACCGGGGGTGGACAGATACGCAGTATTTT